This TCR beta chain was identified during a study of beta chain features in type 1 diabetes. The CDR3 covers 16 residues. Germline lookup yields CDR1 MNHNY and CDR2 SVGAGI (reference sequence). Losses at the gene ends were 0 bases for V and 4 bases for J; bases not matched to a gene: 6. Sequenced material consisted of expressed TCRB transcripts (all of the isolated RNA was reverse transcribed). Clones were read by immunoSEQ multiplex PCR, and TCRdb kept only the in-frame ones, dropping some. The sample lists 240,000 or so clones; under 70% were seen once. The material sequenced was naive CD4+ T cells from blood. The TCR was taken from a man aged 30-40 years in good health. The rearrangement joins TRBV6-6 to TRBJ2-7; 10 bases are a match to TRBD2. DNA for the CDR3: TGTGCCAGCAGTTACTCGATTCCTAGCGGGAGTTACGAGCAGTACTTC. This sequence encodes CASSYSIPSGSYEQYF.